This TCR beta chain stems from a study of regulatory T cells in long-lasting Graves disease. This clonotype was seen repeatedly, ten times or more. Trimming removed 1 base from V and 1 base from J; junction bases left unmatched: 7. The CDR3 covers 17 residues. Time point specified: newly diagnosed GD, antithyroid drugs for less than 3 months. PBMCs were the source of the RNA used for TCR sequencing. In building TCR beta libraries, iRepertoire HTBI primers were used together with Arm-PCR of CDR3 regions. TCRdb reanalysed the multiplex PCR reads using MiXCR and keeps one entry per CDR3 protein. The table lists a few hundred thousand distinct CDR3 sequences, approximately 16% of them singletons. These data are also associated with another study on T cells in Graves' hyperthyroidism and ophthalmopathy.

This clonotype was sampled from a woman aged 40 to 50 with Graves disease. This sequence joins TRBV12-3 or TRBV12-4 and TRBJ2-4; 7 nucleotides line up with TRBD2. Material: peripheral blood mononuclear cells (PBMCs), obtained at new diagnosis, from a patient treated with antithyroid drugs. The CDR3 loop is CASSLVGGRGAKNIQYF. Here the CDR3 DNA reads TGTGCCAGCAGTTTAGTCGGTGGGAGGGGTGCCAAAAACATTCAGTACTTC.